Presented here are 7 T cell receptor beta chains from one specimen sequenced in a study of T cell responses to AZD1222 COVID-19 vaccine. Profiled with immunoSEQ multiplex PCR; TCRdb holds only in-frame clones, not every one. In the table there are some 180,000 clones, 91% of which are singletons. The sequencing here drew on peripheral blood, taken 28 days after the second AZD1222 dose. The receptors were gathered from an adult who received the AZD1222 COVID-19 vaccine.

This chain uses TRBV27 with TRBJ2-3, with D possibly matching TRBD2 (6 bases). V lost 3 bases and J lost 10, with 14 bases in between. The CDR3 runs 13 residues. Germline V gene sequence: CDR1 MNHEY, CDR2 SMNVEV (reference sequence). For the CDR3, the DNA is TGTGCCAGCAGTTTGAAACTGCGGGGCTCGCAGTATTTT. It translates to CASSLKLRGSQYF.

The rearrangement joins TRBV7-2 to TRBJ2-7; maybe TRBD1 (5 bases). Germline CDR1 SGHTA, CDR2 FQGNSA. CDR3 length: 15 residues. V was cut by 8 bases and J by 4 bases, with 21 bases left in between. Here the CDR3 reads CASSSAAGMMYEQYF. In DNA form, the CDR3 reads TGTGCCAGCTCCTCCGCCGCAGGGATGATGTACGAGCAGTACTTC.

The chain has TRBV7-8 and TRBJ1-5, with a weak D call TRBD1 (6 bases). The CDR3 loop spans 15 amino acids. V shed 3 bases and J shed 3 bases, with 12 bases lying between them. Germline V CDR1 and CDR2: SGHVS, FQNEAQ. In DNA, the CDR3 is TGTGCCAGCAGCTTCTCAGGGGCCTACAATCAGCCCCAGCATTTT. The encoded protein is CASSFSGAYNQPQHF.

J is TRBJ1-1 and V is TRBV19; 11 bases agree with TRBD1. The CDR3 length is 15 residues. Germline V gene lookup returns CDR1 LNHDA and CDR2 SQIVND (reference sequence). V trimming: 3 bases; J trimming: 5 bases; junction bases outside the gene matches: 5. CDR3 bases: TGTGCCAGTAGTATGGACAGGGGGCGGAAGACTGAAGCTTTCTTT. It codes for CASSMDRGRKTEAFF.

This sequence joins TRBV5-1 and TRBJ2-7; maybe TRBD2 (6 bases). Trimming took 0 bases from V and 5 from J, leaving 6 bases between them. The CDR3 is made up of 12 amino acids. Per the germline V gene, CDR1 is SGHRS and CDR2 is YFSETQ. This CDR3 reads CASSLAGDEQYF. DNA of the CDR3: TGCGCCAGCAGCTTGGCGGGGGACGAGCAGTACTTC.

J is TRBJ2-7 and V is TRBV5-6; 10 bases fit TRBD1. The CDR3 has 14 residues. Trimming removed 2 bases from V and 5 bases from J; junction bases left unmatched: 4. The germline CDR1 and CDR2 sequences are SGHDT and YYEEEE. CDR3 in DNA: TGTGCCAGCAGCTTCGGGACAGGGGTGCACGAGCAGTACTTC. This encodes CASSFGTGVHEQYF.

V gene TRBV6-2 or TRBV6-3 combines with J gene TRBJ2-7; 10 bases fit TRBD2. CDR3 size: 13 residues. The V gene's germline CDR1 is MNHEY and CDR2 SVGEGT. V was pared by 5 bases and J by 6 bases, with 4 bases of the junction left unmatched. The CDR3 reads CASSRTSGSEQYF. DNA for the CDR3: TGTGCCAGCAGTAGGACTAGCGGTTCCGAGCAGTACTTC.